The rows below give T cell receptor beta chains drawn from one sample of a study of control samples from healthy donors and cancer patients. Sequenced by immunoSEQ multiplex PCR; TCRdb stores in-frame clones only, minus some. The repertoire has over 150,000 clones, 90% to 95% of them found once; the top ten carry approximately 1.5%. Sequencing was carried out using blood. The source of these receptors is a man younger than 45 in good health. Both conserved end residues are part of each CDR3. The order of the fields is CDR3 protein, CDR3 DNA, J gene, clone size, V gene, D gene. A D gene is named only where the DNA matches it firmly. For some rows the clone size is stated as once, few or many, or as a class when expanded; others skip it.

CDR3 protein: CASNPLTGNYGYTF; CDR3 DNA: TGTGCCAGCAACCCCTTGACAGGGAACTATGGCTACACCTTC; J gene: TRBJ1-2; clone size: -; V gene: TRBV6-5; D gene: TRBD1
CDR3 protein: CASSLGTSGQETQYF; CDR3 DNA: TGTGCCAGCTCACTAGGGACTAGCGGACAAGAGACCCAGTACTTC; J gene: TRBJ2-5; clone size: -; V gene: TRBV18; D gene: TRBD2
CDR3 protein: CASSPPKGQGRAPEAFF; CDR3 DNA: TGTGCCAGCAGTCCGCCGAAGGGACAGGGAAGGGCCCCTGAAGCTTTCTTT; J gene: TRBJ1-1; clone size: -; V gene: TRBV28; D gene: TRBD1
CDR3 protein: CASISTATEAFF; CDR3 DNA: TGTGCCAGCATAAGCACAGCAACTGAAGCTTTCTTT; J gene: TRBJ1-1; clone size: -; V gene: TRBV21-1; D gene: -
CDR3 protein: CASSLEAAYEQYF; CDR3 DNA: TGCGCCAGCAGCTTGGAGGCGGCTTACGAGCAGTACTTC; J gene: TRBJ2-7; clone size: -; V gene: TRBV5-1; D gene: -
CDR3 protein: CASSDRGWTEAFF; CDR3 DNA: TGTGCCAGCAGTGACAGGGGGTGGACTGAAGCTTTCTTT; J gene: TRBJ1-1; clone size: -; V gene: TRBV2; D gene: TRBD1
CDR3 protein: CASSQSPGGTLNTGELFF; CDR3 DNA: TGTGCCAGCAGCCAATCCCCGGGCGGGACATTAAACACCGGGGAGCTGTTTTTT; J gene: TRBJ2-2; clone size: -; V gene: TRBV3-1/TRBV3-2; D gene: -
CDR3 protein: CSVDPGTIQQETQYF; CDR3 DNA: TGCAGCGTTGATCCCGGGACTATACAACAAGAGACCCAGTACTTC; J gene: TRBJ2-5; clone size: -; V gene: TRBV29-1; D gene: TRBD2
CDR3 protein: CASSQEGKKGTQYF; CDR3 DNA: TGTGCCAGCAGCCAAGAGGGGAAGAAGGGGACCCAGTACTTC; J gene: TRBJ2-5; clone size: once; V gene: TRBV3-1/TRBV3-2; D gene: -
CDR3 protein: CSVGLARYNEQFF; CDR3 DNA: TGCAGCGTTGGCCTAGCGAGATACAATGAGCAGTTCTTC; J gene: TRBJ2-1; clone size: -; V gene: TRBV29-1; D gene: -
CDR3 protein: CASSPGQGYNQPQHF; CDR3 DNA: TGCGCCAGCAGCCCGGGACAGGGGTACAATCAGCCCCAGCATTTT; J gene: TRBJ1-5; clone size: -; V gene: TRBV5-1; D gene: TRBD1
CDR3 protein: CASRAGVAGELFF; CDR3 DNA: TGTGCCAGCAGGGCAGGGGTAGCCGGGGAGCTGTTTTTT; J gene: TRBJ2-2; clone size: -; V gene: TRBV7-2; D gene: -
CDR3 protein: CASRLGLSNTGELFF; CDR3 DNA: TGTGCCAGCAGATTGGGACTGAGTAACACCGGGGAGCTGTTTTTT; J gene: TRBJ2-2; clone size: -; V gene: TRBV2; D gene: -
CDR3 protein: CASSLGSGANVLTF; CDR3 DNA: TGTGCCAGCAGCTTAGGATCTGGGGCCAACGTCCTGACTTTC; J gene: TRBJ2-6; clone size: -; V gene: TRBV7-2; D gene: -
CDR3 protein: CASGLVEGTANYGYTF; CDR3 DNA: TGTGCTAGTGGTTTGGTAGAGGGAACAGCTAACTATGGCTACACCTTC; J gene: TRBJ1-2; clone size: -; V gene: TRBV12-5; D gene: -
CDR3 protein: CASSTDPNQPQHF; CDR3 DNA: TGTGCCAGCAGTACTGATCCGAATCAGCCCCAGCATTTT; J gene: TRBJ1-5; clone size: -; V gene: TRBV6-5; D gene: -
CDR3 protein: CASSLGQAYNEQFF; CDR3 DNA: TGCGCCAGCAGCTTGGGACAGGCATACAATGAGCAGTTCTTC; J gene: TRBJ2-1; clone size: once; V gene: TRBV5-1; D gene: -
CDR3 protein: CASSLQVGYEQYF; CDR3 DNA: TGTGCCAGCAGCCTACAGGTCGGCTACGAGCAGTACTTC; J gene: TRBJ2-7; clone size: few; V gene: TRBV7-9; D gene: -
CDR3 protein: CAWRAGTAEAFF; CDR3 DNA: TGTGCCTGGAGGGCCGGGACAGCTGAAGCTTTCTTT; J gene: TRBJ1-1; clone size: -; V gene: TRBV30; D gene: TRBD1
CDR3 protein: CAASSASGISETQYF; CDR3 DNA: TGTGCCGCCAGCTCTGCTAGCGGGATCAGTGAGACCCAGTACTTC; J gene: TRBJ2-5; clone size: -; V gene: TRBV15; D gene: TRBD2
CDR3 protein: CASSLRQVMNTEAFF; CDR3 DNA: TGTGCCAGCAGCTTGCGGCAGGTGATGAACACTGAAGCTTTCTTT; J gene: TRBJ1-1; clone size: -; V gene: TRBV5-4; D gene: -
CDR3 protein: CASSLAGVGEQYF; CDR3 DNA: TGTGCCAGCAGTCTTGCGGGAGTAGGAGAGCAGTACTTC; J gene: TRBJ2-7; clone size: -; V gene: TRBV28; D gene: TRBD2
CDR3 protein: CASSFGNTIYF; CDR3 DNA: TGTGCCAGCTCATTTGGAAACACCATATATTTT; J gene: TRBJ1-3; clone size: -; V gene: TRBV6-5; D gene: -
CDR3 protein: CASSFDSGSLEQYF; CDR3 DNA: TGTGCCAGCAGCTTTGATAGCGGGAGTCTAGAGCAGTACTTC; J gene: TRBJ2-7; clone size: -; V gene: TRBV5-5; D gene: TRBD2
CDR3 protein: CASSPRLAGGPGEQFF; CDR3 DNA: TGCGCCAGCAGCCCAAGACTAGCGGGAGGGCCCGGTGAGCAGTTCTTC; J gene: TRBJ2-1; clone size: -; V gene: TRBV5-1; D gene: TRBD2
CDR3 protein: CASSLTDKQPQHF; CDR3 DNA: TGTGCCAGCAGCCTCACCGACAAGCAGCCCCAGCATTTT; J gene: TRBJ1-5; clone size: -; V gene: TRBV27; D gene: -
CDR3 protein: CASSGAPYEQYF; CDR3 DNA: TGTGCCAGCAGCGGAGCACCCTACGAGCAGTACTTC; J gene: TRBJ2-7; clone size: -; V gene: TRBV27; D gene: -
CDR3 protein: CASSPRVKDYNEQFF; CDR3 DNA: TGTGCCAGCAGCCCTCGGGTAAAAGATTACAATGAGCAGTTCTTC; J gene: TRBJ2-1; clone size: -; V gene: TRBV5-4; D gene: -
CDR3 protein: CARSLSAGLQGLPQHF; CDR3 DNA: TGTGCCAGAAGCCTATCCGCGGGCCTACAGGGGTTGCCCCAGCATTTT; J gene: TRBJ1-5; clone size: -; V gene: TRBV5-3; D gene: TRBD1
CDR3 protein: CSVENNEQFF; CDR3 DNA: TGCAGCGTTGAAAACAATGAGCAGTTCTTC; J gene: TRBJ2-1; clone size: -; V gene: TRBV29-1; D gene: -
CDR3 protein: CASSLGPRGVDEQYF; CDR3 DNA: TGTGCCAGCAGCTTAGGCCCTCGGGGGGTCGACGAGCAGTACTTC; J gene: TRBJ2-7; clone size: -; V gene: TRBV11-2; D gene: TRBD2
CDR3 protein: CASSLGTLAASYNEQFF; CDR3 DNA: TGCGCCAGCAGCTTGGGGACCCTAGCGGCTTCCTACAATGAGCAGTTCTTC; J gene: TRBJ2-1; clone size: -; V gene: TRBV5-1; D gene: TRBD2
CDR3 protein: CAWGLTGYNSPLHF; CDR3 DNA: TGTGCCTGGGGCCTAACGGGATATAATTCACCCCTCCACTTT; J gene: TRBJ1-6; clone size: -; V gene: TRBV30; D gene: -
CDR3 protein: CASSIDQDRVGQPQHF; CDR3 DNA: TGTGCCAGTAGTATAGACCAGGACAGGGTAGGTCAGCCCCAGCATTTT; J gene: TRBJ1-5; clone size: -; V gene: TRBV19; D gene: TRBD1
CDR3 protein: CASSVDERGLGGWNTEAFF; CDR3 DNA: TGTGCCAGCAGCGTAGATGAGCGCGGGTTGGGGGGCTGGAACACTGAAGCTTTCTTT; J gene: TRBJ1-1; clone size: -; V gene: TRBV9; D gene: -
CDR3 protein: CASSRDRDYEQYF; CDR3 DNA: TGTGCCAGCAGCCGGGACAGGGACTACGAGCAGTACTTC; J gene: TRBJ2-7; clone size: -; V gene: TRBV11-2; D gene: TRBD1
CDR3 protein: CASSYGGKSNYGYTF; CDR3 DNA: TGTGCCAGCAGTTACGGGGGTAAATCTAACTATGGCTACACCTTC; J gene: TRBJ1-2; clone size: -; V gene: TRBV6-5; D gene: -
CDR3 protein: CASSLVPGAIADTQYF; CDR3 DNA: TGTGCCAGCAGCTTAGTCCCAGGGGCCATCGCAGATACGCAGTATTTT; J gene: TRBJ2-3; clone size: -; V gene: TRBV7-2; D gene: -
CDR3 protein: CASSFSHQPQHF; CDR3 DNA: TGTGCCAGCAGTTTCTCTCATCAGCCCCAGCATTTT; J gene: TRBJ1-5; clone size: -; V gene: TRBV12-3/TRBV12-4; D gene: -
CDR3 protein: CASSLASQNYGYTF; CDR3 DNA: TGTGCCAGCAGCTTAGCATCACAGAACTATGGCTACACCTTC; J gene: TRBJ1-2; clone size: -; V gene: TRBV7-9; D gene: -
CDR3 protein: CASSTRTSLTQEQYF; CDR3 DNA: TGTGCCAGCAGCACCCGGACTAGTTTGACTCAAGAGCAGTACTTC; J gene: TRBJ2-7; clone size: -; V gene: TRBV5-4; D gene: TRBD2
CDR3 protein: CASSRDRVPGYTF; CDR3 DNA: TGCGCCAGCAGCCGGGACAGGGTGCCTGGCTACACCTTC; J gene: TRBJ1-2; clone size: -; V gene: TRBV5-1; D gene: TRBD1
CDR3 protein: CASSPGQSYNSPLHF; CDR3 DNA: TGTGCCAGCAGCCCCGGACAATCCTATAATTCACCCCTCCACTTT; J gene: TRBJ1-6; clone size: -; V gene: TRBV6-5; D gene: -
CDR3 protein: CASSPFAEHSYNEQFF; CDR3 DNA: TGCGCCAGCAGCCCCTTCGCGGAGCACTCCTACAATGAGCAGTTCTTC; J gene: TRBJ2-1; clone size: -; V gene: TRBV5-1; D gene: -
CDR3 protein: CASSYQGDKGEKLFF; CDR3 DNA: TGTGCCAGCAGTTACCAAGGGGATAAGGGAGAAAAACTGTTTTTT; J gene: TRBJ1-4; clone size: -; V gene: TRBV6-5; D gene: -